Given below is one T cell receptor (beta chain) in context. The antigen remains undetermined. The sample belongs to a study of cytomegalovirus exposure and HLA in healthy donors. General observations from the study: Researchers reported that a few CMV-associated chains were confirmed in vitro as CMV antigen-specific. A previous analysis found most TCR beta V segments productive roughly 87% or roughly 30% of the time.

Germline CDR1 is SGHNT and CDR2 is YYREEE (reference sequence). The germline V and J ends were trimmed by 0 bases and 4 bases, with 11 bases remaining between them. This CDR3 region has 15 residues. 13 Jbeta primers and 60 Vbeta primers were used for the PCR. The data were produced by immunoSEQ multiplex PCR, yet TCRdb's version contains in-frame clones alone and is incomplete. The data hold around 100,000 clones, with roughly 84% observed a single time. The sequenced sample consisted of PBMCs. The chain uses TRBV5-4 and TRBJ2-1; TRBD2 is a possible D gene (5 bases). The TCR was taken from a young woman in good health and CMV-seronegative. The CDR3 DNA reads TGTGCCAGCAGCTTGGTTTATGGGGAGTACAATGAGCAGTTCTTC. Its translation is CASSLVYGEYNEQFF.